The T cell receptor beta chain described here comes from a study of blood T cells in healthy people across ages. The overall study: The capture of about one barcoded beta molecule per two T cells was achieved by template switching. General observations from the study: Age advanced and TCR beta diversity per million T cells fell, roughly linearly.

Then a second PCR, running roughly 7 to 11 cycles, was carried out with a sample-barcoded 5' primer and a J-beta primer mix. TCRdb re-called the 5' RACE reads with MiXCR, one entry per CDR3 protein. The table lists 800,000 to 950,000 distinct CDR3 sequences, about 37% of them singletons, with 10% to 15% in the top ten. This clonotype was seen many times. No antigen is known for it. PBMCs numbering at least 7 million were isolated per sample. V dropped 5 bases and J dropped 2 bases, with 15 bases sitting between them. Germline V gene sequence: CDR1 LGHNA, CDR2 YNFKEQ. The CDR3 loop spans 15 amino acids.

The sample consisted of blood. This chain joins TRBV4-2 and TRBJ2-5; D might be TRBD2 (6 bases). The clonotype originates from a man younger than 35 in good health. For the CDR3, the DNA is TGTGCCAGCAGCGCCCAGGAGGGAGTGCAAGAGACCCAGTACTTC. Protein sequence: CASSAQEGVQETQYF.